This T cell receptor beta chain was obtained from a study of T cell responses to AZD1222 COVID-19 vaccine. Here immunoSEQ multiplex PCR was the method, and the copy in TCRdb shows in-frame clones only, minus some. Seen here are 150,000 to 180,000 clones, about 88% observed once, and the top ten hold approximately 17%. Trimming stripped 3 bases from V and 4 bases from J, with 16 bases between. Germline assignment: CDR1 MNHEY and CDR2 SMNVEV (reference sequence). This CDR3 region has 16 residues. The rearrangement links TRBV27 to TRBJ2-1; TRBD1 is a possible D gene (5 bases). The clonotype was recovered from an adult in good health. The source material was peripheral blood, sampled on day 0 of AZD1222 vaccination. Here the CDR3 reads CASSFQGRLKYNEQFF. CDR3 DNA: TGTGCCAGCAGTTTCCAGGGCCGTCTCAAATACAATGAGCAGTTCTTC.